Listed below are T cell receptor beta chains from one sample, sequenced in a study of cytomegalovirus exposure and HLA in healthy donors. Profiled with immunoSEQ multiplex PCR; TCRdb holds only in-frame clones, not every one. This table holds around 130,000 clones, roughly 79% found once. Sequencing was performed on PBMCs. The receptors here all came from a woman in her 50s in good health and CMV-seronegative. CDR3s include the opening cysteine and the closing phenylalanine or tryptophan. A D gene is named only where the DNA matches it firmly. Clone size is stated in some rows and not others, as once, few, many or a class when expanded.

TRBJ2-1	TRBV4-3	TRBD2	-	CASSQASGYEQFF	TGCGCCAGCAGCCAAGCTAGCGGGTACGAGCAGTTCTTC
TRBJ1-3	TRBV28	-	-	CASSLTAKRSGNTIYF	TGTGCCAGCAGCCTAACCGCTAAACGATCTGGAAACACCATATATTTT
TRBJ2-2	TRBV5-8	TRBD2	-	CASPGGPANTGELFF	TGTGCCAGTCCGGGAGGGCCAGCGAACACCGGGGAGCTGTTTTTT
TRBJ2-6	TRBV29-1	-	-	CSVSGSGANVLTF	TGCAGCGTTTCGGGTAGTGGGGCCAACGTCCTGACTTTC
TRBJ2-3	TRBV15	-	-	CATSRGRLSTDTQYF	TGTGCCACCAGCAGAGGGCGACTTAGCACAGATACGCAGTATTTT
TRBJ2-1	TRBV9	TRBD2	-	CASSVNTLPSGYNEQFF	TGTGCCAGCAGCGTAAATACCTTGCCTAGCGGGTACAATGAGCAGTTCTTC
TRBJ1-1	TRBV27	-	-	CASSFKRTASTRDTEAFF	TGTGCCAGCAGTTTTAAGCGGACAGCATCAACCCGGGACACTGAAGCTTTCTTT
TRBJ2-1	TRBV25-1	TRBD2	once	CASSAIAGGPGNEQFF	TGTGCCAGCAGTGCGATAGCGGGAGGGCCCGGAAATGAGCAGTTCTTC
TRBJ1-1	TRBV2	-	few	CASSERGSTEAFF	TGTGCCAGCAGTGAGCGGGGGAGCACTGAAGCTTTCTTT
TRBJ2-3	TRBV6-5	TRBD2	few	CASSYSAGGTDTQYF	TGTGCCAGCAGTTACTCGGCGGGGGGCACAGATACGCAGTATTTT
TRBJ2-5	TRBV5-1	TRBD1	-	CASSSGQGAGETQYF	TGCGCCAGCAGCTCGGGACAGGGGGCAGGAGAGACCCAGTACTTC
TRBJ2-2	TRBV5-4	-	-	CASTGGLGPGELFF	TGTGCCAGTACTGGGGGCCTGGGCCCCGGGGAGCTGTTTTTT
TRBJ1-4	TRBV4-3	TRBD1	-	CASSQEGAGTGREKLFF	TGCGCCAGCAGCCAAGAAGGTGCCGGGACAGGGAGAGAAAAACTGTTTTTT
TRBJ2-3	TRBV6-4	TRBD2	-	CASSELAGGGTDTQYF	TGTGCCAGCAGTGAGTTAGCGGGAGGCGGCACAGATACGCAGTATTTT
TRBJ2-7	TRBV6-5	TRBD2	-	CAAGDEGMCEQYF	TGTGCCGCGGGGGACGAAGGGATGTGCGAGCAGTACTTC
TRBJ2-5	TRBV6-6	-	-	CASSYPGGGQETQYF	TGTGCCAGCAGTTACCCGGGGGGCGGACAAGAGACCCAGTACTTC
TRBJ1-1	TRBV5-4	-	few	CASSRRGENTEAFF	TGTGCCAGCAGTCGCAGGGGTGAGAACACTGAAGCTTTCTTT
TRBJ2-7	TRBV4-2	TRBD1	-	CASSQEGSGGLYEQYF	TGTGCCAGCAGCCAAGAAGGGTCAGGGGGCCTGTACGAGCAGTACTTC
TRBJ1-2	TRBV6-5	-	-	CASRQGHYGYTF	TGTGCCAGCAGACAGGGTCACTATGGCTACACCTTC
TRBJ1-5	TRBV19	-	few	CASSIRARAGENQPQHF	TGTGCCAGTAGTATTAGAGCCCGGGCGGGTGAGAATCAGCCCCAGCATTTT
TRBJ2-1	TRBV27	TRBD2	-	CASSPRGLGDEQFF	TGTGCCAGCAGTCCCAGGGGACTAGGCGATGAGCAGTTCTTC
TRBJ2-7	TRBV30	TRBD1	-	CAWRTGVYEQYF	TGTGCCTGGAGGACAGGGGTCTACGAGCAGTACTTC
TRBJ1-2	TRBV6-5	-	-	CASSYSMGRTNYGYPF	TGTGCCAGCAGTTACTCGATGGGGCGGACTAACTATGGCTACCCCTTC
TRBJ1-1	TRBV15	-	-	CATSRDPVVNTEAFF	TGTGCCACCAGCAGAGATCCAGTCGTGAACACTGAAGCTTTCTTT
TRBJ2-2	TRBV30	TRBD2	once	CAWSSSGVNTGELFF	TGTGCCTGGAGTTCTAGCGGGGTGAACACCGGGGAGCTGTTTTTT
TRBJ2-7	TRBV4-3	TRBD2	-	CASSQRLAEGNEQYF	TGCGCCAGCAGCCAACGACTAGCGGAAGGGAACGAGCAGTACTTC
TRBJ2-7	TRBV19	TRBD1	-	CASSPTGQGFDEQYF	TGTGCCAGTAGCCCTACGGGACAGGGATTTGACGAGCAGTACTTC
TRBJ2-6	TRBV7-6	TRBD1	-	CASSLSTGTGLSSGANVLTF	TGTGCCAGCAGCTTATCAACCGGGACAGGGCTATCCTCTGGGGCCAACGTCCTGACTTTC
TRBJ2-3	TRBV6-1	-	few	CASSEIEAGTQYF	TGTGCCAGCAGTGAAATAGAGGCCGGTACGCAGTATTTT
TRBJ2-3	TRBV7-3	TRBD2	-	CASSSELAASTDTQYF	TGTGCCAGCAGCTCCGAACTAGCGGCTAGCACAGATACGCAGTATTTT
TRBJ1-2	TRBV5-6	-	-	CASSLAAGVFYGYTF	TGTGCCAGCAGCTTGGCGGCAGGGGTGTTCTATGGCTACACCTTC
TRBJ2-6	TRBV6-4	-	-	CASSGGSGANVLTF	TGTGCCAGCAGCGGGGGCTCTGGGGCCAACGTCCTGACTTTC
TRBJ2-2	TRBV12-5	TRBD1	-	CASGSPLRQGRNTGELFF	TGTGCTAGTGGTTCACCACTTCGACAGGGAAGGAACACCGGGGAGCTGTTTTTT
TRBJ1-2	TRBV5-1	-	-	CASSLAVNYGYTF	TGCGCCAGCAGCTTGGCGGTTAACTATGGCTACACCTTC
TRBJ1-2	TRBV6-5	TRBD1	-	CASSSVQGGSTF	TGTGCCAGCAGTTCCGTACAGGGGGGAAGCACCTTC
TRBJ2-3	TRBV13	-	-	CASSSEQGHTDTQYF	TGTGCCAGCAGCTCCGAACAGGGTCACACAGATACGCAGTATTTT
TRBJ2-7	TRBV28	TRBD1	-	CASSYPPWTGGHEQYF	TGTGCCAGCAGCTACCCCCCGTGGACAGGGGGGCACGAGCAGTACTTC
TRBJ2-1	TRBV4-1	-	-	CASSQAFDSYNEQFF	TGCGCCAGCAGCCAGGCCTTCGACTCCTACAATGAGCAGTTCTTC
TRBJ1-5	TRBV7-2	-	-	CASSSLRGGKGNQPQHF	TGTGCCAGCAGCTCCCTTAGAGGCGGGAAGGGCAATCAGCCCCAGCATTTT
TRBJ2-7	TRBV2	TRBD1	-	CASSFRGREQYF	TGTGCCAGCAGTTTCAGGGGGCGCGAGCAGTACTTC